This passage covers 11 T cell receptor beta chains from one sample sequenced in a study of CD8 T cells in ankylosing spondylitis. No antigens are known for them. MiXCR, run by TCRdb on the 5' RACE reads, gives a single entry per CDR3 protein. The data contain about 440,000 distinct CDR3 sequences, 17% of them singletons. General observations from the study: The study identified a TCR beta motif of roughly eight highly homologous variants that appeared characteristic of ankylosing spondylitis blood.

The material sequenced was blood, either unsorted or a sorted T cell fraction (not recorded which). These receptor sequences come from a male donor with ankylosing spondylitis.

The genes are TRBV5-1 and TRBJ2-2; TRBD2 agrees at 8 bases. This CDR3 contains 18 residues. The germline CDR1 and CDR2 sequences are SGHRS and YFSETQ. J gave up 4 bases and V 0 bases, and 11 bases lay outside the gene matches. The CDR3: CASSLVYRGGGSTGELFF. In nucleotides, the CDR3 is TGCGCCAGCAGCTTGGTCTATCGGGGGGGCGGAAGCACCGGGGAGCTGTTTTTT.

Only a few counts were recorded for this clonotype. This chain links TRBV5-1 with TRBJ2-7; D is uncertain. This CDR3 contains 14 residues. V was clipped by 4 bases and J by 2 bases, with 13 bases between them. Per germline, CDR1 SGHRS and CDR2 YFSETQ. The CDR3 sequence is CASSATGRPYEQYF. CDR3 nucleotide sequence: TGCGCCAGCAGCGCAACGGGTCGTCCCTACGAGCAGTACTTC.

The chain employs TRBV28 and TRBJ1-2; 7 positions match TRBD1. The CDR3 has 14 residues. Germline CDR1 is MDHEN and CDR2 is SYDVKM. Unmatched junction bases numbered 8, after V lost 6 bases and J lost 4 bases. In nucleotides, the CDR3 is TGTGCCAGCAGCCAACAGGGGCTAGGCTATGGCTACACCTTC. This gives the protein CASSQQGLGYGYTF.

The chain uses TRBV29-1 and TRBJ2-7; tentative D call: TRBD2 (6 bases). This CDR3 spans 12 amino acids. CDR1 and CDR2 from the germline V gene are SQVTM and ANQGSEA. V dropped 1 base and J dropped 6 bases, with 10 bases sitting between them. The CDR3 is CSVEGLDAEQYF. DNA for the CDR3: TGCAGCGTTGAAGGACTAGATGCCGAGCAGTACTTC.

In this sample, this clonotype turned up a few times. The chain employs TRBV20-1 and TRBJ1-2, with 8 bases matching TRBD1. Germline assignment: CDR1 DFQATT and CDR2 SNEGSKA (reference sequence). V lost 4 bases and J lost 3; bases outside the gene matches: 7. The CDR3 is made up of 14 amino acids. The CDR3 sequence is CSANRQGLDYGYTF. CDR3 nucleotide sequence: TGCAGTGCTAACAGACAGGGGTTGGACTATGGCTACACCTTC.

In this sample, this clonotype turned up once. The V and J genes are TRBV7-6 and TRBJ2-7; 8 bases agree with TRBD1. After removal of 5 bases from V and 6 bases from J, the junction contained 6 bases not matched to a gene. Per the germline V gene, CDR1 is SGHVS and CDR2 is FNYEAQ. CDR3 size: 13 residues. For the CDR3, the DNA is TGTGCCAGCAGCCGGACAGGGCCGTCCGAGCAGTACTTC. The encoded protein is CASSRTGPSEQYF.

This clonotype was observed a handful of times. This chain's CDR3 is CASTMSGLAYNEQFF. CDR3 DNA: TGCGCCAGCACGATGAGCGGCCTCGCTTACAATGAGCAGTTCTTC. The chain combines TRBV5-1 with TRBJ2-1; D perhaps matches TRBD2 (5 bases). The CDR3 covers 15 residues. Looked up from germline, CDR1 is SGHRS and CDR2 is YFSETQ. V lost 6 bases and J lost 4, with 17 bases in between.

This clonotype was counted between two and nine times. This chain joins TRBV3-1 and TRBJ2-1; TRBD2 matches 9 bases. The CDR3 has 16 residues. V was pared by 0 bases and J by 4 bases, with 4 bases of the junction left unmatched. Germline V lookup: CDR1 LGHDT, CDR2 YNNKEL (reference sequence). CDR3 residues: CASSQDLAGLYNEQFF. The DNA for the CDR3 is TGTGCCAGCAGCCAAGATCTAGCGGGGCTTTACAATGAGCAGTTCTTC.

The chain joins TRBV2 to TRBJ2-3, with D maybe TRBD2 (6 bases). Germline CDR1 and CDR2: SNHLY and FYNNEI. Trimming shortened V by 6 bases and J by 1 base, and 14 bases separated the two germline ends. This CDR3 has 15 amino acids. CDR3 DNA sequence: TGTGCCAGCAGCGCCCTCTGGGGGGGCACAGATACGCAGTATTTT. This sequence encodes CASSALWGGTDTQYF.

This clonotype was found a few times. The chain combines TRBV12-3 or TRBV12-4 with TRBJ1-1; TRBD1 matches at 7 bases. The length of the CDR3 is 16 residues. Trimming took 6 bases from V and 2 from J; bases not matched to a gene: 12. The CDR3 DNA is TGTGCCAGCAGCAGACAGGGAGAAGTGTCTAACACTGAAGCTTTCTTT. Translation gives CASSRQGEVSNTEAFF.

This clonotype was detected only a few times. The chain uses TRBV20-1 and TRBJ1-6; D gene ambiguous. V was pared by 3 bases and J by 11 bases, with 14 bases between. This CDR3 spans 13 amino acids. Germline V lookup: CDR1 DFQATT, CDR2 SNEGSKA (reference sequence). CDR3: CSASPEGRPPLHF. The CDR3 DNA is TGCAGTGCTAGTCCGGAGGGTAGGCCACCCCTCCACTTT.